This T cell receptor beta chain was sequenced for a study of T cell responses to AZD1222 COVID-19 vaccine. This CDR3 is built from 16 residues. V dropped 1 base and J dropped 5 bases, with 15 bases sitting between them. The germline V gene encodes CDR1 PRHDT and CDR2 FYEKMQ (reference sequence). Profiled with immunoSEQ multiplex PCR; TCRdb holds only in-frame clones, not every one. Of 120,000 to 150,000 clones in the sample, more than 85% were seen once. Turning to this clone: Its matching antigen is unknown.

General study results and limits: Baseline seropositivity occurred in only a handful of AZD1222 recipients. Two doses of AZD1222 preceded a rise in Spike-specific TCR breadth and depth. Mostly white British, mostly female donors; authors suggested clonal diversity may be underestimated.

The sequenced sample was peripheral blood, obtained on day 0 of AZD1222 vaccination. The sequence came from an adult in good health. The rearrangement links TRBV13 to TRBJ2-1, with D unresolved. CDR3 DNA sequence: TGTGCCAGCAGCTTAGTCCGTCGCGGAGTGCACAATGAGCAGTTCTTC. Translation gives CASSLVRRGVHNEQFF.